This T cell receptor (beta chain) was identified during a study of early T cells in non-severe SARS-CoV-2 infection (dated by TCRdb to 2020 to 2023). Notes on the research overall: Bulk RNA from unsorted whole blood was used for TCR sequencing, so alpha and beta chains could not be paired. Study-level results and caveats: VDJdb matching was skewed toward anti-spike CD8 responses and likely underestimated virus-specific expansions by missing private and CD4 specificities.

A note on this clonotype: Which antigen it targets is not known. No base-level quality is on record; no much larger clone is a single base apart.

Library method: 5' RACE. TCRdb lists the instrument as NextSeq 500. Unique molecular identifiers were attached to individual cDNA molecules in the TCR library protocol so that sequencing error and PCR bias could be corrected. TCR alpha and beta chains were both sequenced, and the abundances of alpha and beta sequences in each sample were closely correlated with each other. The authors' analysis ran thus. V gene, J gene and CDR3 annotation of TCR sequences was performed with Decombinator V4. TCRs were defined as expanded if a significant change between any two time points was detected under a Poisson model with p below 0.0001. TCR abundances were normalised to the total number of TCRs sequenced per sample and were expressed as counts per million. MAIT TCRs were defined by TRAV1-2 paired with TRAJ12, TRAJ20 or TRAJ33, and iNKT TCRs by TRAV10 paired with TRAJ18. VDJdb, accessed on 1 November 2021, was searched for TCRs annotated for CMV, EBV and SARS-CoV-2, and TCRs annotated for more than one antigen were excluded. TCRdb cleaned the public reads at Q25 with fastp, built clones with MiXCR and kept in-frame beta chains. Each CDR3 protein gets just one entry, which takes the most common genes and DNA from the rows behind it. TCRdb's processing, not the authors', yielded these V and J calls. The sample has about 98,000 distinct CDR3 sequences on record, 9.5% to 12% of them singletons. The ten largest clones take up approximately 5% of the sample.

Taken from the germline V gene, the CDR1 and CDR2 loops are SGHDT and YYEEEE. The CDR3 starts with the cysteine, ends with the phenylalanine, and has 12 residues. Only the CDR3 portion is preserved as DNA: 36 bases, with reading frame beginning at the first base. V is pared back by 5 bases and J by 4 bases, with 9 bases lying between the germline termini. A case-control design nested within a healthcare worker cohort in London, UK, was used, with weekly nasopharyngeal swab PCR tests and blood sampling performed. Healthcare workers were enrolled in the week of the UK lockdown, from 23 to 31 March 2020, and were followed every week for up to roughly 16 weeks.

The sequence is built from TRBV5-6 and TRBJ1-2; no confident D gene assignment can be made. This receptor was identified in an adult who was a healthcare worker with PCR-confirmed SARS-CoV-2 infection or an uninfected control (not recorded which). The sample comprised whole blood. The DNA sequence follows: TGTGCCAGCAGGAGCGGACTCTATGGCTACACCTTC. It specifies CASRSGLYGYTF.